This T cell receptor beta chain was captured in a study of shared clonotypes between healthy human individuals. Broader study findings: Compared with clonotypes that all four donors shared, non-shared clonotypes had lower generation probabilities.

The V and J ends lost 1 base and 0 bases respectively, with 11 bases between them. Looked up from germline, CDR1 is SGHRS and CDR2 is YFSETQ. The CDR3 has 16 residues. As to this clone: Its antigen is not identified.

Authors' analysis steps: There were no quality scores in the junction-only immunoSEQ sequences, so filtering differed. This table comes from immunoSEQ multiplex PCR, and its TCRdb copy is limited to in-frame clones, with some not included. V, J and clone size reflect that table, while D and trimming were determined from the DNA. The sample consists of roughly 2.6 million clones, approximately 92% of them appearing once. Sequenced: naive CD4+ T cells sorted from blood. Documented subset: CD45RA+ positively selected. The TCR was taken from a man in his late teens or twenties in good health. The V call is TRBV5-1, the J call TRBJ1-3; D is possibly TRBD1 (5 bases). Here the CDR3 reads CASSLWGESSGNTIYF. CDR3 nucleotides: TGCGCCAGCAGCTTGTGGGGCGAGTCCTCTGGAAACACCATATATTTT.